The sample holds one count of the clone carrying this T cell receptor beta chain. The sample originates from a study of blood T cell repertoires in COVID-19. Study details: The cDNA or gDNA used as material had been derived from T cells, B-cell-depleted T cells, or PBMCs.

V was shortened by 6 bases and J by 8 bases, with 14 bases between the two germline ends. The germline CDR1 and CDR2 sequences are SEHNR and FQNEAQ (reference sequence). This CDR3 region has 13 residues. As processed by the authors: For nucleated cells, counts were estimated from reference gene primer amplification. Generated by immunoSEQ multiplex PCR, the TCRdb table keeps only in-frame clones and is missing some. Clone size and V and J calls were adopted from that table, with D and trimming inferred from the DNA. This sample yields roughly 200,000 clones, of which 80% to 90% are seen a single time; less than 15% belongs to the top ten.

The sequence was obtained from a human donor in a cohort sampled during active COVID-19. Source material: peripheral blood. The chain couples TRBV7-9 to TRBJ2-4; maybe TRBD1 (6 bases). CDR3 loop: CASSRQALDIQYF. CDR3 DNA sequence: TGTGCCAGCAGTCGACAGGCTCTAGACATTCAGTACTTC.